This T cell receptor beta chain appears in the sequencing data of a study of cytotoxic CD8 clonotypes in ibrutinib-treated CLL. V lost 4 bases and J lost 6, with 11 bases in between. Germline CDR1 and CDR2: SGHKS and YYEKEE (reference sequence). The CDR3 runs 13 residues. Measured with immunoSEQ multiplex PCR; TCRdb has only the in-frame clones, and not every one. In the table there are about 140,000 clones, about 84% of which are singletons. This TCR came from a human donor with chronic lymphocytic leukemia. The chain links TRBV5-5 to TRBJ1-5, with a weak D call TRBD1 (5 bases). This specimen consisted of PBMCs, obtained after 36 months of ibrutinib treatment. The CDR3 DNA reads TGTGCCAGCAGCCCGGGACGATCTCAGCCCCAGCATTTT. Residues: CASSPGRSQPQHF. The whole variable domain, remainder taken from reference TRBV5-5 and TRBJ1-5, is DAGVTQSPTHLIKTRGQQVTLRCSPISGHKSVSWYQQVLGQGPQFIFQYYEKEERGRGNFPDRFSARQFPNYSSELNVNALLLGDSALYLCASSPGRSQPQHFGDGTRLSIL.